A selection of T cell receptor beta chains follows, all from one sample in a study of shared clonotypes between healthy human individuals. The assay was immunoSEQ multiplex PCR, and TCRdb's table has in-frame clones only and misses some. The sample lists almost 700,000 clones, roughly 94% occurring once. Input material: naive CD8+ T cells sorted from blood. These TCRs come from a man younger than 40 in good health. Both conserved end residues are part of each CDR3. The D gene is left open where the match is weak. The size field is filled for only some rows; it gives once, few, many or a size class.

clone_size j_call cdr3_length d_call v_call cdr3_nt cdr3_aa
- TRBJ2-1 16 TRBD1 TRBV6-6 TGTGCCAGCAGTTACGGATGGCAGGGGGTGGACAATGAGCAGTTCTTC CASSYGWQGVDNEQFF
once TRBJ2-2 15 - TRBV11-2 TGTGCCAGCAGCATGTGGCGGGTGAACACCGGGGAGCTGTTTTTT CASSMWRVNTGELFF
- TRBJ1-1 14 - TRBV2 TGTGCCAGCAGTGCTTATCACGAGAATACTGAAGCTTTCTTT CASSAYHENTEAFF
- TRBJ2-1 15 TRBD1 TRBV7-6 TGTGCCAGCAGCCAGACAGGGGGCGCTGAGAATGAGCAGTTCTTC CASSQTGGAENEQFF
- TRBJ2-6 15 TRBD1 TRBV7-6 TGTGCCAGCAGCTCGCGACAGGGTGGCGCCAACGTCCTGACTTTC CASSSRQGGANVLTF
- TRBJ1-2 16 - TRBV27 TGTGCCAGCAGGGGGTTTCTTAGACAGGCGCACTATGGCTACACCTTC CASRGFLRQAHYGYTF
- TRBJ2-1 17 TRBD2 TRBV11-1 TGTGCCAGCAGCCTTGCACTAGCGGGAGGATCCTACAATGAGCAGTTCTTC CASSLALAGGSYNEQFF
- TRBJ1-5 16 - TRBV5-6 TGTGCCAGCAGCTTGTCCGGGACATGGTTTGATCAGCCCCAGCATTTT CASSLSGTWFDQPQHF
- TRBJ2-3 16 TRBD2 TRBV7-9 TGTGCCAGCAGGCCCCCCAGCGGGACCTCGAAAGATACGCAGTATTTT CASRPPSGTSKDTQYF
- TRBJ1-4 17 - TRBV11-2 TGTGCCAGCAGCTTAGTTGCGGGGGTAGCAACTAATGAAAAACTGTTTTTT CASSLVAGVATNEKLFF
- TRBJ2-1 14 - TRBV5-4 TGTGCCAGCAGCTTGGGTTTCGGTTACAATGAGCAGTTCTTC CASSLGFGYNEQFF
- TRBJ2-1 12 - TRBV9 TGTGCCAGCAGCGCCCTCGAGATCGGGCAGTTCTTC CASSALEIGQFF
- TRBJ2-1 13 - TRBV29-1 TGCAGCGACATCGACAAATCCTACAATGAGCAGTTCTTC CSDIDKSYNEQFF
- TRBJ2-7 14 - TRBV7-9 TGTGCCAGCAGCTACGGGGACGGACGCTACGAGCAGTACTTC CASSYGDGRYEQYF
- TRBJ2-1 14 TRBD2 TRBV6-1 TGTGCCAGCAGTTCTAGCGGGAGTGGGTATGAGCAGTTCTTC CASSSSGSGYEQFF
once TRBJ2-5 9 - TRBV6-9 TGTGCCAACAACAGTTTTCAGTACTTC CANNSFQYF
- TRBJ2-1 16 TRBD2 TRBV27 TGTGCCAGCAGTAGGACTAGCGGGAGAGTAAACAATGAGCAGTTCTTC CASSRTSGRVNNEQFF
- TRBJ1-1 13 - TRBV7-2 TGTGCCAGCATGGCACTCGCGAACACTGAAGCTTTCTTT CASMALANTEAFF
once TRBJ2-5 15 - TRBV18 TGTGCCAGCTACGCCGTAACGGGGATACAAGAGACCCAGTACTTC CASYAVTGIQETQYF
- TRBJ2-3 15 - TRBV6-5 TGTGCCAGCAGTCCTGGAAGGGGAAGCACAGATACGCAGTATTTT CASSPGRGSTDTQYF
- TRBJ2-7 11 - TRBV28 TGTGCCAGCAGCCCCAATTACGAGCAGTACTTC CASSPNYEQYF
- TRBJ2-7 15 - TRBV13 TGTGCCAGCAGCTTACGAGGGTTTACCTCCTACGAGCAGTACTTC CASSLRGFTSYEQYF
once TRBJ1-1 16 TRBD1 TRBV7-9 TGTGCCAGCAGCACCGGGACAGGGGAAATGAACACTGAAGCTTTCTTT CASSTGTGEMNTEAFF
- TRBJ2-2 14 - TRBV2 TGTGCCAGCATGGGGGCTGGAGGATACGGGGAGCTGTTTTTT CASMGAGGYGELFF
- TRBJ2-7 13 - TRBV7-9 TGTGCCAGCAGCTATCTCGGGACTTACGAGCAGTACTTC CASSYLGTYEQYF
- TRBJ2-7 16 - TRBV4-2 TGTGCCAGCAGCCAAGGGGCCGGGGACTCTTCCTACGAGCAGTACTTC CASSQGAGDSSYEQYF
- TRBJ2-7 12 - TRBV7-9 TGTGCCAGCAGCTCGGAGATCTACGAGCAGTACTTC CASSSEIYEQYF
- TRBJ2-1 11 - TRBV11-2 TGTGCCAGCAGTACCGCCAGTGAGCAGTTCTTC CASSTASEQFF
- TRBJ2-2 18 - TRBV4-1 TGCGCCAGCAGCCATTTAGGAGCGGTGGCACGGAACACCGGGGAGCTGTTTTTT CASSHLGAVARNTGELFF
- TRBJ2-1 13 - TRBV7-9 TGTGCCAGCAGCTTAGTATACCGAAATGAGCAGTTCTTC CASSLVYRNEQFF
- TRBJ2-3 14 - TRBV27 TGTGCCAGCAGCAACTGGATGGGCACAGATACGCAGTATTTT CASSNWMGTDTQYF